What follows is one TCR beta chain and its context. The data stem from a study of shared clonotypes between healthy human individuals. Looking at the study overall: The donor group consisted of a couple of women and three men, aged 18 to 49.

Germline assignment: CDR1 MNHEY and CDR2 SVGAGI. The CDR3 length is 13 residues. With V trimmed by 0 bases and J by 8 bases, 3 bases remained unmatched. Per the authors' pipeline: Filtering differed because ImmunoSEQ produced junction-only sequences that carried no quality scores. The assay was immunoSEQ multiplex PCR, and TCRdb's table has in-frame clones only and misses some. V, J and clone size are taken as reported in that table, and D and trimming were inferred from the DNA itself. The repertoire has 2 million to 2.5 million clones, 80% to 95% of them found once; the top ten carry roughly 0.34%. Investigators divided CD4+ cells into CD45RA+ naive and CD45RA-negative memory subsets.

The clonotype comes from a man in his late teens or twenties in good health. Some clones in this sample may be carry-over from other donors' samples. This chain links TRBV6-5 with TRBJ1-2, with TRBD1 matching 7 bases. Specimen: naive CD4+ T cells from PBMCs. The sample's subset: CD45RA+ positively selected. CDR3 DNA: TGTGCCAGCAGTTACTCGAGGGGGCAGGGCTACACCTTC. It translates to CASSYSRGQGYTF.